This T cell receptor (beta chain) stems from a study of cytomegalovirus exposure and HLA in healthy donors. Primers included in the PCR were 60 Vbeta and 13 Jbeta primers. The repertoire was sequenced with immunoSEQ multiplex PCR; TCRdb's copy has only in-frame clones and lacks some. The table lists fewer than 100,000 clones. Trimming removed 0 bases from V and 2 bases from J; junction bases left unmatched: 10. The CDR3 extends over 17 amino acids. CDR1 LNHNV and CDR2 YYDKDF come from the germline V gene (reference sequence). This TCR was sampled from a man in his fifties in good health and CMV-seronegative. Input material: PBMCs. This chain connects TRBV15 to TRBJ2-7; 7 bases are a match to TRBD2. CDR3 nucleotide sequence: TGTGCCACCAGCAGAGATCGGGGCGGGGGAACGACCTACGAGCAGTACTTC. Translation: CATSRDRGGGTTYEQYF.